These 14 T cell receptor beta chains were all obtained from the same sample, sequenced in a study of shared clonotypes between healthy human individuals. The protocol was immunoSEQ multiplex PCR, while the TCRdb copy is restricted to in-frame clones and leaves out a portion. The data show 530,000 or so clones, about 75% seen once. Source material: PBMCs. The receptor set was obtained from a middle-aged woman in good health. Some clones in this sample may be carry-over from other donors' samples.

The genes are TRBV2 and TRBJ2-1; D possibly corresponds to TRBD1 (6 bases). Germline CDR1 is SNHLY and CDR2 is FYNNEI. The CDR3 contains 13 residues. Trimming removed 7 bases from V and 7 bases from J, with 14 bases in between. CDR3 nucleotides: TGTGCCAGCAAGGGCCAGGGGCTAAATGAGCAGTTCTTC. Its protein product is CASKGQGLNEQFF.

The chain uses TRBV6-6 and TRBJ1-4; D is undetermined. The germline V gene encodes CDR1 MNHNY and CDR2 SVGAGI (reference sequence). V lost 5 bases and J 2 bases, leaving 12 bases between the germline ends. The CDR3 runs to 15 residues. The CDR3 DNA follows: TGTGCCAGCAGTCCCAGTGGAGAGACTAATGAAAAACTGTTTTTT. Translation gives CASSPSGETNEKLFF.

The chain is built from TRBV7-9 and TRBJ2-7, with D hard to call. Trimming removed 5 bases from V and 5 bases from J, with 10 bases in between. The germline CDR1 and CDR2 sequences are SEHNR and FQNEAQ (reference sequence). The length of the CDR3 is 12 residues. In DNA, the CDR3 is TGTGCCAGCAGCCCAATCGCGGACGAGCAGTACTTC. This encodes CASSPIADEQYF.

This clone was recorded once. The chain has TRBV19 and TRBJ1-1; D is possibly TRBD1 (6 bases). Germline V CDR1 and CDR2: LNHDA, SQIVND (reference sequence). This CDR3 spans 13 amino acids. Trimming took off 9 bases at V and 3 bases at J, with 14 bases between the two ends. Written as DNA, the CDR3 is TGTGCCAGCTTGTCGGGGGGCTACACTGAAGCTTTCTTT. This gives the protein CASLSGGYTEAFF.

The V gene is TRBV4-3, the J gene TRBJ2-7, with D unresolved. This CDR3 has 14 amino acids. Trimming left V 0 bases short and J 1 base short, with 7 bases between. Germline V gene lookup returns CDR1 LGHNA and CDR2 YSLEER. CDR3 protein: CASSQEMQSYEQYF. The CDR3 DNA sequence: TGCGCCAGCAGCCAAGAGATGCAATCCTACGAGCAGTACTTC.

V usage is TRBV5-1 and J usage is TRBJ2-7; 7 positions match TRBD2. J gave up 3 bases and V 0 bases, and 9 bases lay outside the gene matches. CDR1 and CDR2 from the germline V gene are SGHRS and YFSETQ. This CDR3 comprises 16 residues. The CDR3 DNA reads TGCGCCAGCAGCTTGGATCGATTAGCGGGCCTCTACGAGCAGTACTTC. Its translation is CASSLDRLAGLYEQYF.

The chain links TRBV5-4 to TRBJ2-7; TRBD2 aligns across 9 bases. Germline CDR1 and CDR2: SGHNT and YYREEE (reference sequence). The CDR3 loop spans 16 amino acids. V was clipped by 4 bases and J by 0 bases; unmatched bases: 8. CDR3 protein: CASSQDMGLASYEQYF. CDR3 nucleotide sequence: TGTGCCAGCAGCCAGGACATGGGACTAGCCTCCTACGAGCAGTACTTC.

The chain links TRBV5-1 to TRBJ2-3; 10 bases align to TRBD2. This CDR3 is 17 amino acids long. In germline, CDR1 is SGHRS, CDR2 YFSETQ. V dropped 4 bases and J dropped 5; count of bases not matched to a gene: 13. The CDR3 region has the DNA TGCGCCAGCAGCATGTGGAGCGGGAGGGCCCAGATAGATACGCAGTATTTT. It specifies CASSMWSGRAQIDTQYF.

This clone was observed a single time. The rearrangement uses TRBV5-4 and TRBJ2-2; tentative D call: TRBD1 (6 bases). The V gene's germline CDR1 is SGHNT and CDR2 YYREEE (reference sequence). V lost 0 bases and J lost 2, with 8 bases in between. The CDR3 covers 15 residues. The CDR3 sequence is CASSLAGVNTGELFF. CDR3 bases: TGTGCCAGCAGCTTGGCAGGGGTTAACACCGGGGAGCTGTTTTTT. Looking up the rest from reference TRBV5-4 and TRBJ2-2 gives the full variable domain: ETGVTQSPTHLIKTRGQQVTLRCSSQSGHNTVSWYQQALGQGPQFIFQYYREEENGRGNFPPRFSGLQFPNYSSELNVNALELDDSALYLCASSLAGVNTGELFFGEGSRLTVL.

This clone was seen a handful of times. The same CDR3 can be traced to other DNA sequences in this sample. This chain's CDR3 is CASSQEAGPNTGELFF. CDR3 bases: TGCGCCAGCAGCCAAGAAGCGGGACCGAACACCGGGGAGCTGTTTTTT. The V call is TRBV4-3, the J call TRBJ2-2; 7 positions agree with TRBD2. In germline, CDR1 is LGHNA, CDR2 YSLEER. Trimming took 0 bases from V and 0 from J; bases not matched to a gene: 1. The CDR3 length is 16 residues.

This chain joins TRBV30 and TRBJ1-1; tentative D call: TRBD1 (6 bases). CDR3 length: 17 amino acids. V was pared by 4 bases and J by 1 base, with 22 bases between. From germline, CDR1 is GTSNPN and CDR2 SVGIG (reference sequence). CDR3 amino acids: CAWMGDMTLLENTEAFF. The CDR3 region has the DNA TGTGCCTGGATGGGGGACATGACGCTCTTGGAGAACACTGAAGCTTTCTTT.

CDR3 amino acids: CASSVSGRANEQYF. CDR3 DNA: TGTGCCAGCAGCGTGAGCGGGAGGGCCAACGAGCAGTACTTC. This sequence joins TRBV9 and TRBJ2-7; 10 positions match TRBD2. CDR3 size: 14 residues. Trimming at V came to 2 bases and at J to 5 bases, leaving 4 bases not matched to a gene. The germline V gene encodes CDR1 SGDLS and CDR2 YYNGEE.

The V gene is TRBV28, the J gene TRBJ1-1; 8 nucleotides line up with TRBD1. The CDR3 sequence is 17 residues long. CDR1 and CDR2 from the germline V gene are MDHEN and SYDVKM. V trimming: 2 bases; J trimming: 8 bases; junction bases outside the gene matches: 16. CDR3 sequence (DNA): TGTGCCAGCAGTTTAATTGGGACAGGTGTTCCTTTTTCCGAAGCTTTCTTT. This gives the protein CASSLIGTGVPFSEAFF.

This chain connects TRBV19 to TRBJ2-5; no definite D call. This CDR3 region has 12 residues. Trimming pared 1 base from V and 4 bases from J, leaving 4 bases between. Germline loops: CDR1 LNHDA, CDR2 SQIVND (reference sequence). The CDR3 reads CASSIGAETQYF. DNA for the CDR3: TGTGCCAGTAGTATAGGGGCAGAGACCCAGTACTTC.